The 20 T cell receptor beta chains below come from one sample, sequenced in a study of a mutant IDH1 vaccine in newly diagnosed glioma. The method was immunoSEQ multiplex PCR; TCRdb's version includes in-frame clones alone and lacks a portion of them. The sample contains tens of thousands of clones, 80% to 95% of which appear only once. Time point in this sample: week 35, safety follow-up. Topical imiquimod was applied with each vaccine dose, which held 300 ug of mutant IDH1 20-mer peptide. The antigens of these receptors remain unknown. This material consisted of PBMCs, taken from a glioma patient whose treatment included an IDH1 peptide vaccine. These receptors were collected from a man aged 50 to 59 with glioma.

J is TRBJ1-2 and V is TRBV20-1; D call uncertain. Germline assignment: CDR1 DFQATT and CDR2 SNEGSKA (reference sequence). V shed 3 bases and J shed 5 bases, with 7 bases lying between them. The CDR3 runs 11 residues. The CDR3 sequence: CSASPGYGYTF. Written as DNA, the CDR3 is TGCAGTGCTAGTCCAGGATATGGCTACACCTTC.

The chain combines TRBV4-3 with TRBJ1-5; a weak D match, TRBD1 (5 bases). The CDR3 spans 14 residues. V shed 1 base and J shed 7 bases, with 11 bases lying between them. Germline V gene lookup returns CDR1 LGHNA and CDR2 YSLEER. The CDR3: CASSQARAGQPQHF. CDR3 nucleotides: TGCGCCAGCAGCCAAGCCAGGGCAGGGCAGCCCCAGCATTTT.

The sample holds one count of this clone. The genes are TRBV10-3 and TRBJ2-7; D possibly uses TRBD1 or TRBD2 (5 bases each). Germline loops: CDR1 ENHRY, CDR2 SYGVKD. This CDR3 is built from 17 residues. Trimming removed 3 bases at V and 0 bases at J, with 18 bases between. CDR3 protein: CAISDPTGRAYSYEQYF. CDR3 in DNA: TGTGCCATCAGTGACCCTACGGGGCGGGCTTACTCCTACGAGCAGTACTTC.

The rearrangement joins TRBV27 to TRBJ1-1, with D hard to call. The CDR3 totals 15 residues. Germline CDR1 is MNHEY and CDR2 is SMNVEV (reference sequence). The ends were cut back, 2 bases at V and 1 base at J, with 11 bases in the middle. CDR3 sequence (DNA): TGTGCCAGCAGTTTAGTTCCAGAGACGAACACTGAAGCTTTCTTT. Protein: CASSLVPETNTEAFF.

The chain couples TRBV30 to TRBJ2-1, with a possible D match to TRBD2 (5 bases). The CDR3 totals 14 residues. V dropped 0 bases and J dropped 8 bases, with 14 bases sitting between them. CDR1 is GTSNPN and CDR2 is SVGIG in the germline V gene (reference sequence). The CDR3 DNA sequence: TGTGCCTGGAGTGTAGGCGCCATGCGGGATGAGCAGTTCTTC. Translation: CAWSVGAMRDEQFF.

CDR3 loop: CATRTYGGRRTEAFF. The CDR3 coding sequence is TGTGCCACAAGAACGTATGGGGGGCGACGAACTGAAGCTTTCTTT. The chain employs TRBV27 and TRBJ1-1; D perhaps matches TRBD1 (6 bases). The CDR3 has 15 residues. The V gene's germline CDR1 is MNHEY and CDR2 SMNVEV (reference sequence). Trimming removed 10 bases at V and 5 bases at J, with 23 bases between.

The chain uses TRBV15 and TRBJ2-5; 9 nucleotides line up with TRBD1. This CDR3 is 16 amino acids long. Looked up from germline, CDR1 is LNHNV and CDR2 is YYDKDF (reference sequence). V lost 0 bases to trimming and J lost 2 bases; unmatched junction nucleotides: 4. The CDR3 is CATSRDRGTGQETQYF. The CDR3 bases are TGTGCCACCAGCAGAGATCGAGGGACAGGGCAAGAGACCCAGTACTTC. The full variable domain, with the rest looked up from reference TRBV15 and TRBJ2-5, is DAMVIQNPRYQVTQFGKPVTLSCSQTLNHNVMYWYQQKSSQAPKLLFHYYDKDFNNEADTPDNFQSRRPNTSFCFLDIRSPGLGDTAMYLCATSRDRGTGQETQYFGPGTRLLVL.

The chain employs TRBV6-6 and TRBJ1-5; 7 nucleotides agree with TRBD1. The V gene end was trimmed by 5 bases and the J gene end by 2 bases; junction bases not matched to a gene: 3. The germline CDR1 and CDR2 sequences are MNHNY and SVGAGI (reference sequence). The CDR3 length is 14 residues. The CDR3 region is CASSLTGGNQPQHF. The CDR3 DNA reads TGTGCCAGCAGTCTCACAGGGGGCAATCAGCCCCAGCATTTT.

This chain joins TRBV7-9 and TRBJ2-3; tentatively, D is TRBD2 (6 bases). Looked up from germline, CDR1 is SEHNR and CDR2 is FQNEAQ (reference sequence). Trimming removed 6 bases at V and 1 base at J, with 20 bases between. The CDR3 is 17 residues long. The CDR3 spells CASRNIRRAPGTDTQYF. In DNA form, the CDR3 reads TGTGCCAGCAGGAACATTAGGAGGGCCCCTGGCACAGATACGCAGTATTTT.

V gene TRBV27 combines with J gene TRBJ1-1; D uncertain. This CDR3 spans 14 amino acids. Trimming removed 5 bases at V and 0 bases at J, with 10 bases between. Per the germline V gene, CDR1 is MNHEY and CDR2 is SMNVEV (reference sequence). The CDR3 sequence: CASSGRGMNTEAFF. The CDR3 nucleotides read TGTGCCAGCAGTGGTCGTGGGATGAACACTGAAGCTTTCTTT.

The chain is built from TRBV19 and TRBJ1-2, with 8 bases that match TRBD1. Germline V gene sequence: CDR1 LNHDA, CDR2 SQIVND (reference sequence). The ends lost 5 bases at V and 0 bases at J; junction bases unmatched: 11. This CDR3 spans 17 amino acids. CDR3 DNA sequence: TGTGCCAGTAGTGCCGGCTCCAGGGGGCTACCTAACTATGGCTACACCTTC. Protein product: CASSAGSRGLPNYGYTF.

This chain links TRBV5-8 with TRBJ1-2, with a possible D match to TRBD1 (5 bases). The V and J ends lost 0 bases and 4 bases respectively, with 13 bases between them. From germline, CDR1 is SGHTS and CDR2 YDEGEE. The CDR3 totals 15 residues. The CDR3 loop is CASSLGVGQGYGYTF. DNA for the CDR3: TGTGCCAGCAGCTTGGGGGTTGGCCAGGGCTATGGCTACACCTTC. The whole variable domain, filled in from reference TRBV5-8 and TRBJ1-2, reads EAGVTQSPTHLIKTRGQQATLRCSPISGHTSVYWYQQALGLGLQFLLWYDEGEERNRGNFPPRFSGRQFPNYSSELNVNALELEDSALYLCASSLGVGQGYGYTFGSGTRLTVV.

The V gene is TRBV4-2, the J gene TRBJ2-3, with 7 nucleotides matching TRBD2. V lost 0 bases and J lost 0; bases outside the gene matches: 12. The germline gives CDR1 LGHNA, CDR2 YNFKEQ. The CDR3 covers 19 residues. This chain's CDR3 is CASSQDRTGGGYSTDTQYF. The CDR3 nucleotides are TGTGCCAGCAGCCAAGATCGAACGGGAGGAGGCTATAGCACAGATACGCAGTATTTT.

The rearrangement joins TRBV7-3 to TRBJ2-7, with D unresolved. V was shortened by 2 bases and J by 1 base, with 18 bases between the two germline ends. This CDR3 region has 17 residues. Per the germline V gene, CDR1 is SGHTA and CDR2 is FQGTGA. Here the CDR3 reads CASSLEASRVWSYEQYF. The CDR3 DNA is TGTGCCAGCAGCTTAGAAGCCTCCCGGGTTTGGTCCTACGAGCAGTACTTC.

This sequence joins TRBV18 and TRBJ2-7; 9 bases are a match to TRBD1. The V gene's germline CDR1 is KGHSH and CDR2 LQKENI. The CDR3 totals 14 residues. V lost 3 bases, J lost 1 base, and 1 base stayed unmatched. In DNA form, the CDR3 reads TGTGCCAGCTCACCTGGGACAGGGTCCTACGAGCAGTACTTC. Translation: CASSPGTGSYEQYF.

V gene TRBV18 combines with J gene TRBJ2-2, with D possibly being TRBD2 (5 bases). Trimming removed 1 base from V and 5 bases from J, with 14 bases in between. The CDR3 consists of 16 residues. Germline loops: CDR1 KGHSH, CDR2 LQKENI. The CDR3: CASSPRSGSGTGELFF. The CDR3 coding sequence is TGTGCCAGCTCACCACGGTCCGGGTCGGGGACCGGGGAGCTGTTTTTT.

The chain is built from TRBV20-1 and TRBJ2-5; D unresolved. This CDR3 has 10 amino acids. Per the germline V gene, CDR1 is DFQATT and CDR2 is SNEGSKA (reference sequence). Trimming removed 3 bases at V and 2 bases at J, with 1 base between. The CDR3 region is CSASQETQYF. CDR3 DNA: TGCAGTGCTAGTCAAGAGACCCAGTACTTC.

This sequence joins TRBV9 and TRBJ2-2; tentative D call: TRBD1 (6 bases). CDR1 and CDR2 (germline): SGDLS, YYNGEE. CDR3 length: 14 amino acids. Trimming removed 0 bases from V and 8 bases from J, with 11 bases in between. CDR3 amino acids: CASSVAGAGGELFF. For the CDR3, the DNA is TGTGCCAGCAGCGTAGCAGGGGCTGGTGGGGAGCTGTTTTTT.

The chain links TRBV11-2 to TRBJ1-2, with TRBD1 as a possible D gene (5 bases). With 0 bases removed from V and 13 bases from J, the gap between germline ends came to 15 bases. This CDR3 contains 13 residues. CDR1 and CDR2 from the germline V gene are SGHAT and FQNNGV. Here the CDR3 reads CASSLDHGGSGTF. In DNA form, the CDR3 reads TGTGCCAGCAGCTTAGATCATGGGGGTTCGGGCACCTTC.

J is TRBJ1-1 and V is TRBV7-2; no reliable D call. This CDR3 spans 16 amino acids. CDR1 is SGHTA, CDR2 FQGNSA, per germline. V was clipped by 1 base and J by 12 bases, with 24 bases between them. CDR3 amino acids: CASSLERQASHSPPFF. CDR3 coding DNA: TGTGCCAGCAGCTTAGAGCGGCAGGCGAGCCACTCGCCTCCTTTCTTT.